The entry below describes one TCR beta chain. Its antigen is not known. The memory fraction was CD4+CD45RO+CD25- cells. Full-length variable regions came from constant-region reverse primers plus semi-nested Nested Universal Primer A PCR. Via MiXCR, TCRdb re-called the 5' RACE reads, giving one row per CDR3 protein. The profile shows roughly 64,000 distinct CDR3 sequences, approximately 22% of them singletons. Study findings and constraints: Greatest tumor Treg TCR overlap was with tumor naive CD4+ cells. Larger-cohort validation covered only one TCR beta V-J rearrangement.

The receptor comes from a female donor with breast cancer. The sequencing sample was made of memory CD4+ T cells sorted from a lymph node. Subset meaning: memory CD4+ T cells, CD4+CD45RO+CD25-.

CDR3 residues: CASALGQGDYGYTF. CDR3 DNA sequence: TGTGCCAGTGCACTGGGACAGGGGGACTATGGCTACACCTTC. This chain joins TRBV7-9 and TRBJ1-2, with 11 bases aligning to TRBD1. The germline V gene has CDR1 SEHNR and CDR2 FQNEAQ (reference sequence). CDR3 length: 14 amino acids. V shed 9 bases, J shed 3 bases, and the junction held 6 bases outside the gene matches.